One sample yielded the 21 T cell receptor beta chains listed below, sequenced in a study of T cell responses to AZD1222 COVID-19 vaccine. The data were produced by immunoSEQ multiplex PCR, yet TCRdb's version contains in-frame clones alone and is incomplete. The sample yields 65,000 to 80,000 clones, 90% to 95% seen once. Sequencing used peripheral blood, obtained on day 0 of MenACWY control vaccination. The source is an adult in good health.

The chain recombines TRBV7-3 with TRBJ2-7; 8 positions match TRBD2. V shed 4 bases, J shed 6 bases, and the junction held 11 bases outside the gene matches. The germline V gene has CDR1 SGHTA and CDR2 FQGTGA. The CDR3 covers 15 residues. The CDR3 nucleotides read TGTGCCAGCAGCTCAACCGGGACTAGTTTCGGCGAGCAGTACTTC. This translates into CASSSTGTSFGEQYF.

V usage is TRBV7-9 and J usage is TRBJ1-5, with unresolved D. V was pared by 1 base and J by 6 bases, with 4 bases between. The CDR3 loop spans 12 amino acids. Germline CDR1 reads SEHNR; CDR2 reads FQNEAQ (reference sequence). The chain's CDR3 is CASSLGIQPQHF. In DNA form, the CDR3 reads TGTGCCAGCAGCTTAGGGATTCAGCCCCAGCATTTT.

This rearrangement joins TRBV19 to TRBJ1-1, with 8 bases that match TRBD1. The CDR3 loop spans 14 amino acids. The trim removed 4 bases at V and 4 bases at J, leaving 5 bases unmatched. Looked up from germline, CDR1 is LNHDA and CDR2 is SQIVND (reference sequence). CDR3 DNA sequence: TGTGCCAGTAGTACGCACAGGGGGGGCACTGAAGCTTTCTTT. Translated: CASSTHRGGTEAFF.

This chain connects TRBV29-1 to TRBJ2-3; no clear D gene. CDR1 and CDR2 from the germline V gene are SQVTM and ANQGSEA. The V gene lost 7 bases and the J gene lost 6 bases, with 8 bases spanning the gap. The CDR3 length is 10 residues. The CDR3 loop reads CSARRDTQYF. In DNA, the CDR3 is TGCAGCGCCCGAAGGGATACGCAGTATTTT.

This clone was recorded once. Here the CDR3 DNA reads TGTGCCAGCAGCTTAGTATCATCCGGCGGGACAGAGACCCAGTACTTC. Protein sequence: CASSLVSSGGTETQYF. The gene calls are TRBV7-2 and TRBJ2-5; D is possibly TRBD2 (6 bases). V shed 1 base and J shed 4 bases, with 16 bases lying between them. The CDR3 runs 16 residues. Germline V gene data show CDR1 as SGHTA and CDR2 as FQGNSA.

V usage is TRBV2 and J usage is TRBJ2-3; the D gene is possibly TRBD2 (6 bases). This CDR3 spans 15 amino acids. Trimming cost V 1 base and J 0 bases, with 8 bases left between them. CDR1 and CDR2 (germline): SNHLY, FYNNEI. In nucleotides, the CDR3 is TGTGCCAGCAGTGAAGGACTAGGAAGCACAGATACGCAGTATTTT. Its protein product is CASSEGLGSTDTQYF.

The chain combines TRBV29-1 with TRBJ1-2; tentative D call: TRBD1 (6 bases). V was shortened by 7 bases and J by 6 bases, with 12 bases between the two germline ends. Germline CDR1 and CDR2: SQVTM and ANQGSEA. The CDR3 has 11 residues. CDR3 nucleotides: TGCAGCGCTCGACAGGCTCATGGCTACACCTTC. Amino acids: CSARQAHGYTF.

The chain joins TRBV7-2 to TRBJ1-5; D is unclear. This CDR3 has 13 amino acids. Germline values: CDR1 SGHTA, CDR2 FQGNSA. Trimming took 4 bases from V and 11 from J, leaving 15 bases between them. CDR3 DNA: TGTGCCAGCAGCTCCTCGGGCGGTGGGACCCAGCATTTT. The encoded protein is CASSSSGGGTQHF.

The chain couples TRBV28 to TRBJ1-1; D gene ambiguous. Trimming pared 6 bases from V and 6 bases from J, leaving 14 bases between. The germline CDR1 and CDR2 sequences are MDHEN and SYDVKM. The CDR3 length is 13 residues. CDR3 nucleotides: TGTGCCAGCAGGGTCCCCCCGGCCTCTGAAGCTTTCTTT. It yields the protein CASRVPPASEAFF.

This chain joins TRBV5-1 and TRBJ2-2; 12 nucleotides align to TRBD2. CDR1 and CDR2 from the germline V gene are SGHRS and YFSETQ. V dropped 4 bases and J dropped 1; count of bases not matched to a gene: 8. This CDR3 spans 18 amino acids. The CDR3 bases are TGCGCCAGCAGCCCTAGACTAGCGGGAGTAAGGAACACCGGGGAGCTGTTTTTT. It codes for CASSPRLAGVRNTGELFF. Combining the CDR3 with reference TRBV5-1 and TRBJ2-2 gives the whole variable domain KAGVTQTPRYLIKTRGQQVTLSCSPISGHRSVSWYQQTPGQGLQFLFEYFSETQRNKGNFPGRFSGRQFSNSRSEMNVSTLELGDSALYLCASSPRLAGVRNTGELFFGEGSRLTVL.

The rearrangement joins TRBV28 to TRBJ1-5; D not resolved. Trimming pared 3 bases from V and 4 bases from J, leaving 7 bases between. Germline-derived CDR1 and CDR2 are MDHEN and SYDVKM. The CDR3 spans 13 residues. This CDR3 reads CASSLAGNQPQHF. The DNA for the CDR3 is TGTGCCAGCAGTTTGGCGGGAAATCAGCCCCAGCATTTT.

This chain links TRBV24-1 with TRBJ2-5; TRBD1 agrees at 8 bases. The V gene's germline CDR1 is KGHDR and CDR2 SFDVKD. V lost 4 bases, J lost 1 base, and 4 bases stayed unmatched. The CDR3 sequence is 15 residues long. CDR3 DNA sequence: TGTGCCACCAGTGACCGACAGGGGTTCCAAGAGACCCAGTACTTC. Residues: CATSDRQGFQETQYF.

This chain connects TRBV6-2 or TRBV6-3 to TRBJ1-2; 8 nucleotides agree with TRBD1. Germline CDR1 is MNHEY and CDR2 is SVGEGT. The V and J ends lost 3 bases and 7 bases, in that order; junction bases with no gene match: 10. The CDR3 has 15 amino acids. The CDR3 loop reads CASSYLDRDAAGYTF. In DNA form, the CDR3 reads TGTGCCAGCAGTTATCTGGACAGGGACGCGGCTGGCTACACCTTC.

Regarding this clone: A read error may produce the germline difference seen at one junction end. CDR3 nucleotides: TGTGCCAGCAGCCTAGCGGGACTAGCGGGAAACAATGAGCAGTTCTTC. Its protein product is CASSLAGLAGNNEQFF. The chain employs TRBV7-2 and TRBJ2-1; 13 bases agree with TRBD2. CDR3 length: 16 residues. CDR1 is SGHTA and CDR2 is FQGNSA in the germline V gene.

This clone was picked up a small number of times. The V call is TRBV5-5, the J call TRBJ1-1; D not resolved. Germline V gives CDR1 SGHKS, CDR2 YYEKEE (reference sequence). The V end lost 2 bases, the J end lost 1 base, and 9 bases lay between the germline ends. The CDR3 has 14 residues. CDR3 nucleotides: TGTGCCAGCAGCTTTTCCGCCGGGAACACTGAAGCTTTCTTT. Its translation: CASSFSAGNTEAFF.

The V call is TRBV7-7, the J call TRBJ2-7; possibly TRBD2 for D (7 bases). The V gene's germline CDR1 is SSHAT and CDR2 FNYEAQ (reference sequence). The CDR3 loop spans 15 amino acids. V was pared by 3 bases and J by 0 bases, with 12 bases between. CDR3 loop: CASSLAAGASYEQYF. CDR3 DNA: TGTGCCAGCAGCTTGGCGGCGGGGGCCTCCTACGAGCAGTACTTC.

This rearrangement joins TRBV19 to TRBJ2-2; D gene uncertain. CDR1 LNHDA and CDR2 SQIVND come from the germline V gene (reference sequence). The CDR3 has 13 residues. Trimming shortened V by 3 bases and J by 6 bases, and 8 bases separated the two germline ends. CDR3 in DNA: TGTGCCAGTAGTATCGCTGGACCCGGGGAGCTGTTTTTT. It is translated as CASSIAGPGELFF.

The V gene is TRBV7-8, the J gene TRBJ2-7; D is undetermined. The germline gives CDR1 SGHVS, CDR2 FQNEAQ. V was pared by 1 base and J by 0 bases, with 4 bases between. The length of the CDR3 is 13 residues. The CDR3 is CASSLGPSYEQYF. The CDR3 bases are TGTGCCAGCAGCTTAGGTCCCTCCTACGAGCAGTACTTC.

V is TRBV3-1 (or the pseudogene TRBV3-2) and J is TRBJ2-1; unclear D gene. This CDR3 spans 15 amino acids. V was cut by 0 bases and J by 9 bases, with 15 bases left in between. From germline, CDR1 is LGHDT and CDR2 YNNKEL (reference sequence). CDR3 sequence (DNA): TGTGCCAGCAGCCAAGAACGGTTCCTAGAAGGTGAGCAGTTCTTC. This sequence encodes CASSQERFLEGEQFF.

The CDR3 bases are TGTGCCACCAGTGACTCGGGACAGGCCCCAGAGACCCAGTACTTC. The encoded protein is CATSDSGQAPETQYF. The V and J genes are TRBV24-1 and TRBJ2-5, with 8 bases aligning to TRBD1. Germline V gene data show CDR1 as KGHDR and CDR2 as SFDVKD. Trimming cost V 4 bases and J 4 bases; bases outside gene matches: 7. The CDR3 consists of 15 residues.

The chain recombines TRBV6-1 with TRBJ2-3, with 10 bases that match TRBD2. The germline gives CDR1 MNHNS, CDR2 SASEGT. With V trimmed by 3 bases and J by 9 bases, 9 bases remained unmatched. The length of the CDR3 is 15 residues. The CDR3 sequence is CASSEDLAGAGTQYF. CDR3 in DNA: TGTGCCAGCAGTGAGGATCTAGCGGGAGCTGGAACGCAGTATTTT.